Listed below are T cell receptor beta chains from one sample, sequenced in a study of T cells in Graves' hyperthyroidism and ophthalmopathy. Each CDR3 protein gets one entry after TCRdb re-called the multiplex PCR reads with MiXCR. The repertoire includes 600,000 to 800,000 distinct CDR3 sequences, approximately 40% of them detected once, and around 31% sits in the top ten. What was sequenced was blood. The receptors were sampled from a woman in her thirties or forties with Graves' hyperthyroidism. Both conserved end residues are part of each CDR3. D genes are given only for firm matches. Clone size is not always given. Where it is, it says once, few, many or a class for expanded clones.

j_call	clone_size	d_call	v_call	cdr3_aa	cdr3_nt
TRBJ1-5	many	-	TRBV15	CATSRDGREGQPQHF	TGTGCCACCAGCAGAGATGGGAGGGAGGGTCAGCCCCAGCATTTT
TRBJ2-5	many	-	TRBV29-1	CSVMAGDETQYF	TGCAGCGTCATGGCTGGCGACGAGACCCAGTACTTC
TRBJ1-6	-	TRBD1	TRBV2	CASMGTGGFNSPLHF	TGTGCCAGCATGGGGACAGGAGGTTTTAATTCACCCCTCCACTTT
TRBJ1-4	many	TRBD1	TRBV7-9	CASSQTWDRGGGKLFF	TGTGCCAGCAGTCAGACCTGGGACAGGGGCGGAGGAAAACTGTTTTTT
TRBJ1-5	-	TRBD1	TRBV6-2/TRBV6-3	CASRRYSRDRYNQPQHF	TGTGCCAGCAGGCGATACTCCCGGGACAGATACAATCAGCCCCAGCATTTT
TRBJ1-1	-	TRBD1	TRBV10-3	CAISEGTDAAKNTEAFF	TGTGCCATCAGTGAGGGGACAGATGCGGCCAAAAACACTGAAGCTTTCTTT
TRBJ1-1	-	-	TRBV5-1	CASSFPTAEAFF	TGCGCCAGCAGTTTCCCGACCGCTGAAGCTTTCTTT
TRBJ2-3	-	-	TRBV10-1	CASSSSDTQYF	TGCGCCAGCAGCAGTTCAGATACGCAGTATTTT
TRBJ1-5	-	TRBD1	TRBV25-1	CASSFQAGGQPQHF	TGTGCCAGCAGTTTCCAAGCAGGGGGACAGCCCCAGCATTTT
TRBJ2-7	-	-	TRBV3-1	CASSQPTEISEQYF	TGTGCCAGCAGCCAACCTACTGAGATCTCCGAGCAGTACTTC
TRBJ1-1	medium-sized	-	TRBV27	CASSLSGPREAFF	TGTGCCAGCAGTTTATCGGGACCGCGCGAAGCTTTCTTT
TRBJ2-5	-	-	TRBV2	CASSSGRDLFETQYF	TGTGCCAGCAGTTCCGGACGGGACCTTTTTGAGACCCAGTACTTC
TRBJ1-2	many	-	TRBV25-1	CASSEGVNNNYGYTF	TGTGCCAGCAGCGAGGGGGTCAATAATAACTATGGCTACACCTTC
TRBJ1-2	-	-	TRBV6-6	CASSEGPLRGYTF	TGTGCCAGCAGTGAGGGCCCCCTCCGTGGCTACACCTTC
TRBJ2-7	many	-	TRBV29-1	CSVEQGTSYEQYF	TGCAGCGTTGAGCAGGGAACGTCCTACGAGCAGTACTTC
TRBJ2-2	few	-	TRBV6-5	CASSEALGGTGELFF	TGTGCCAGCAGTGAGGCCCTCGGGGGCACCGGGGAGCTGTTTTTT
TRBJ1-2	many	-	TRBV7-8	CASSSSTVGGSHYGYTF	TGTGCCAGCAGCAGCTCGACAGTCGGTGGTTCCCACTATGGCTACACCTTC
TRBJ2-7	-	-	TRBV4-2	CASSHVGVDEQYF	TGTGCCAGCAGCCATGTGGGGGTCGACGAGCAGTACTTC
TRBJ1-2	many	TRBD1	TRBV15	CATSRDLLRAGGGYGYTF	TGTGCCACCAGCAGAGATCTTTTACGGGCAGGGGGCGGCTATGGCTACACCTTC
TRBJ2-5	-	-	TRBV12-3/TRBV12-4	CASSFTAQETQYF	TGTGCCAGCAGTTTCACGGCACAAGAGACCCAGTACTTC
TRBJ1-6	-	TRBD1	TRBV10-3	CASRRDSLTGSPLHF	TGTGCCAGCAGACGGGACAGTCTCACGGGATCACCCCTCCACTTT
TRBJ1-5	-	-	TRBV5-1	CASSDGQLTFSNQPQHF	TGCGCCAGCAGCGATGGACAGTTAACTTTTAGCAATCAGCCCCAGCATTTT
TRBJ1-2	many	TRBD1	TRBV2	CARSAGQGARGYTF	TGTGCCAGGAGCGCTGGACAGGGGGCAAGGGGCTACACCTTC
TRBJ2-7	few	TRBD2	TRBV7-2	CASSSPLAGGHEQYF	TGTGCCAGCAGCTCGCCGCTAGCGGGGGGGCACGAGCAGTACTTC
TRBJ2-5	-	-	TRBV11-2	CASSLLSRAGVETQYF	TGTGCCAGCAGCTTACTTTCGAGGGCCGGTGTTGAGACCCAGTACTTC
TRBJ1-6	many	-	TRBV5-4	CASSLDPPNSPLHF	TGTGCCAGCAGCTTGGATCCTCCAAATTCACCCCTCCACTTT
TRBJ2-2	-	-	TRBV9	CASSQVQGHGELFF	TGTGCCAGCAGCCAAGTACAGGGCCACGGGGAGCTGTTTTTT
TRBJ2-2	few	-	TRBV19	CASSIQGTDTGELFF	TGTGCCAGTAGTATCCAAGGGACCGACACCGGGGAGCTGTTTTTT
TRBJ1-4	few	-	TRBV20-1	CSASFQGQLFF	TGCAGTGCTAGTTTTCAGGGGCAACTGTTTTTT
TRBJ2-7	-	TRBD2	TRBV20-1	CSAMGLAGRGEQYF	TGCAGTGCTATGGGGCTAGCGGGGAGGGGCGAGCAGTACTTC
TRBJ1-4	-	-	TRBV20-1	CSANVAAEEKLFF	TGCAGTGCTAACGTGGCGGCTGAGGAAAAACTGTTTTTT
TRBJ1-3	-	TRBD1	TRBV5-1	CASSPQGAINTIYF	TGCGCCAGCAGCCCACAGGGGGCTATAAACACCATATATTTT
TRBJ2-2	many	-	TRBV19	CASSWAGQTGELFF	TGTGCCAGTAGTTGGGCAGGGCAGACCGGGGAGCTGTTTTTT
TRBJ1-6	few	-	TRBV6-5	CASSIVHRDSGSPLHF	TGTGCCAGCAGTATTGTGCACAGGGATTCGGGTTCACCCCTCCACTTT
TRBJ2-7	-	TRBD1	TRBV12-3/TRBV12-4	CASSLGTGIDEQYF	TGTGCCAGCAGTCTAGGGACAGGGATCGACGAGCAGTACTTC
TRBJ1-1	-	TRBD1	TRBV10-2	CASSRAGTGAAFF	TGCGCCAGCAGCCGAGCCGGGACAGGGGCAGCTTTCTTT
TRBJ1-5	many	TRBD1	TRBV5-8	CASSGQGRNNQPQHF	TGTGCCAGCAGCGGACAGGGAAGGAACAATCAGCCCCAGCATTTT
TRBJ2-7	few	-	TRBV12-5	CASGPGISYEQYF	TGTGCTAGTGGACCCGGGATCTCCTACGAGCAGTACTTC
TRBJ1-6	-	-	TRBV25-1	CASSDRSGLDSPLHF	TGTGCCAGCAGTGATCGATCAGGGCTGGATTCACCCCTCCACTTT
TRBJ1-1	-	TRBD1	TRBV19	CASQTGWDTEAFF	TGTGCCAGTCAGACAGGGTGGGACACTGAAGCTTTCTTT
TRBJ2-2	-	-	TRBV6-5	CASSYSRQNTGELFF	TGTGCCAGCAGTTACTCGAGACAGAACACCGGGGAGCTGTTTTTT
TRBJ2-1	-	TRBD2	TRBV2	CASRGPAGANEQFF	TGTGCCAGCAGGGGGCCTGCGGGAGCCAATGAGCAGTTCTTC
TRBJ2-7	few	-	TRBV6-5	CASSPIAAHSSYEQYF	TGTGCCAGCAGCCCTATAGCGGCCCACAGCTCCTACGAGCAGTACTTC
TRBJ2-5	few	-	TRBV6-2/TRBV6-3	CASSALRETQYF	TGTGCCAGCAGTGCCCTCCGGGAGACCCAGTACTTC
TRBJ1-1	many	-	TRBV12-3/TRBV12-4	CASSLGLVAFF	TGTGCCAGCAGTTTAGGGTTAGTAGCTTTCTTT
TRBJ1-2	-	TRBD1	TRBV12-3/TRBV12-4	CASSFRDRGQGGYTF	TGTGCCAGCAGTTTCAGAGACAGGGGGCAAGGTGGCTACACCTTC
TRBJ2-5	many	-	TRBV20-1	CSARPTGTQRETQYF	TGCAGTGCTAGACCAACAGGGACCCAAAGAGAGACCCAGTACTTC
TRBJ2-7	-	TRBD2	TRBV19	CASSPRGGGRSYEQYF	TGTGCCAGTAGCCCGAGAGGCGGGGGTAGGTCCTACGAGCAGTACTTC
TRBJ2-5	many	TRBD1	TRBV10-3	CAISDLGQGGETQYF	TGTGCCATCAGTGACCTTGGACAGGGTGGCGAGACCCAGTACTTC
TRBJ2-7	many	-	TRBV4-1	CASSQIMGGGQEQYF	TGCGCCAGCAGCCAAATTATGGGGGGAGGCCAGGAGCAGTACTTC
TRBJ1-1	few	TRBD1	TRBV30	CAWSVGQVTFF	TGTGCCTGGAGTGTAGGACAGGTTACTTTCTTT
TRBJ1-4	-	TRBD1	TRBV5-6	CASSWRTGSQQKLFF	TGTGCCAGCAGCTGGAGGACAGGGTCACAACAAAAACTGTTTTTT
TRBJ1-1	-	-	TRBV6-5	CASSYGQGTNEAFF	TGTGCCAGCAGTTATGGGCAGGGAACTAATGAAGCTTTCTTT
TRBJ1-1	many	TRBD1	TRBV20-1	CSPLPGQGNTEAFF	TGCAGTCCCCTTCCAGGACAGGGGAACACTGAAGCTTTCTTT
TRBJ1-2	many	TRBD1	TRBV13	CASSSQTGFAYGYTF	TGTGCCAGCAGCTCCCAGACAGGGTTCGCCTATGGCTACACCTTC
TRBJ1-2	many	-	TRBV5-6	CASTLTEGGYTF	TGTGCCAGCACCCTGACAGAAGGTGGCTACACCTTC
TRBJ2-3	-	TRBD2	TRBV7-2	CASAAGGEDTQYF	TGCGCCAGCGCTGCGGGGGGGGAGGATACGCAGTATTTT
TRBJ1-3	many	-	TRBV12-3/TRBV12-4	CASSSEGYGNTIYF	TGTGCCAGCAGTTCCGAGGGTTATGGAAACACCATATATTTT
TRBJ1-2	many	-	TRBV7-9	CASSLERSGYTF	TGTGCCAGCAGCTTAGAAAGGAGTGGCTACACCTTC
TRBJ2-5	once	-	TRBV29-1	CSVDDGPGGKTQYF	TGCAGCGTTGACGACGGACCCGGGGGAAAGACCCAGTACTTC